This T cell receptor (beta chain) comes out of a study of lymphopenia after photon versus proton radiotherapy. Findings and limits, study-wide: Proton therapy kept repertoires fairly stable, unlike photons, which gained effector/memory cells.

Concerning this clone itself: Its antigen is unknown.

V shed 3 bases, J shed 4 bases, and the junction held 1 base outside the gene matches. The CDR3 spans 13 residues. CDR1 and CDR2 (germline): MNHEY, SMNVEV (reference sequence). The protocol was immunoSEQ multiplex PCR, while the TCRdb copy is restricted to in-frame clones and leaves out a portion. The sample includes about 53,000 clones, around four fifths of them seen just once. The sample here was peripheral blood, taken from a patient treated with photon-based radiotherapy. V is TRBV27 and J is TRBJ2-5, with 8 bases fitting TRBD2. This clonotype was sampled from a man aged 45-65 years with gastric cancer. The CDR3 DNA reads as TGTGCCAGCAGTTTCGGGGGGGGAGAGACCCAGTACTTC. It codes for CASSFGGGETQYF.